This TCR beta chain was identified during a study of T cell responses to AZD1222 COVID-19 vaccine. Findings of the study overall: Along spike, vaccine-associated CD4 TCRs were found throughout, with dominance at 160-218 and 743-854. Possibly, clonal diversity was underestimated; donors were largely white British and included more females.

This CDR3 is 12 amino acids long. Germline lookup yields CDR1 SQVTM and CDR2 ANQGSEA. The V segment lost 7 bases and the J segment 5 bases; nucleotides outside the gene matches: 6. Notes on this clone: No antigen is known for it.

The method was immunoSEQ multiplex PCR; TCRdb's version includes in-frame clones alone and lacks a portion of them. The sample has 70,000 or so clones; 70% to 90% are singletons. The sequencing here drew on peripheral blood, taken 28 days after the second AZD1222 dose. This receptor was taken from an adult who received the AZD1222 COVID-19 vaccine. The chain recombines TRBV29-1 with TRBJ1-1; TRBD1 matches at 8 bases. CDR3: CSGQGAGTEAFF. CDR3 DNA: TGCAGCGGGCAGGGGGCAGGTACTGAAGCTTTCTTT.